A selection of T cell receptor beta chains follows, all from one sample in a study of blood T cell repertoires in COVID-19. Assay: immunoSEQ multiplex PCR; the TCRdb copy retains only in-frame clones and omits some. The sample contains 150,000 to 200,000 clones, over 70% of which appear only once. Input material: peripheral blood. All receptors derive from a woman between 35 and 50 years old with COVID-19, enrolled during active disease. CDR3s include the opening cysteine and the closing phenylalanine or tryptophan. Size is omitted from some rows. Given values are once, few, many or a class for expanded clones.

v_call	clone_size	j_call	cdr3_aa
TRBV7-3	.	TRBJ2-7	CASSLGNRDKQYF
TRBV18	.	TRBJ2-5	CASSPLEETQYF
TRBV6-6	.	TRBJ1-3	CASSRGSGQLFSGNTIYF
TRBV19	.	TRBJ1-4	CASSNRRGEKLFF
TRBV27	.	TRBJ2-7	CASSFARGSYEQYF
TRBV25-1	.	TRBJ2-5	CASRRGRGGVETQYF
TRBV10-3	.	TRBJ1-1	CAISDGGGENTEAFF
TRBV28	.	TRBJ1-4	CASSLDPGQGANSEKLFF
TRBV13	.	TRBJ1-1	CASSIKQGTSNLNTEAFF
TRBV28	.	TRBJ1-1	CASSLGRANRAFF
TRBV12-3/TRBV12-4	.	TRBJ1-5	CASSRQPNQPQHF
TRBV6-1	.	TRBJ1-1	CASSENWGENTEAFF
TRBV10-3	.	TRBJ1-2	CAISETSVDRVYGYTF
TRBV7-2	.	TRBJ2-5	CASSPSGTGGETQYF
TRBV11-2	once	TRBJ2-7	CASSPGGPYYEQYF
TRBV27	.	TRBJ2-3	CASSKGTSALRDTQYF
TRBV28	.	TRBJ1-6	CASSLLGQALRNSPLHF
TRBV5-6	.	TRBJ2-2	CASSRRSGKLFF
TRBV5-1	.	TRBJ2-7	CASSLGPYGGEYGEQYF
TRBV28	.	TRBJ1-5	CASTSGGIVSNQPQHF
TRBV28	once	TRBJ2-1	CASSLINEQFF
TRBV6-4	few	TRBJ2-6	CASSEWLAGDSGANVLTF
TRBV29-1	.	TRBJ1-5	CSVKTGNQPQHF
TRBV6-5	.	TRBJ2-7	CATGLPYYEQYF
TRBV10-2	.	TRBJ1-5	CASSEMGQGEPQHF
TRBV10-1	.	TRBJ1-2	CASRDRDRTGPDGYTF
TRBV19	.	TRBJ1-1	CASSIDVGGGPNTEAFF
TRBV3-1/TRBV3-2	.	TRBJ2-1	CASSRDRAYNEQFF
TRBV10-1	.	TRBJ1-1	CASTRDTGVNTEAFF
TRBV10-3	.	TRBJ1-2	CAIATVGIQGYTF
TRBV6-1	.	TRBJ1-4	CASRDRGNEKLFF
TRBV19	.	TRBJ1-2	CASSIVQVGLLFTF
TRBV6-6	.	TRBJ1-4	CASSYWSGVNEKLFF
TRBV6-1	.	TRBJ1-2	CASSEIGRGNYGYTF
TRBV9	.	TRBJ2-2	CASSLSGNTGELFF
TRBV10-1	once	TRBJ2-3	CASSETGGPGDTQYF
TRBV28	.	TRBJ1-2	CASSQLRRGGYTF
TRBV28	few	TRBJ1-1	CASGVGAMNTEAFF
TRBV19	.	TRBJ1-4	CASSLVVTEKLFF
TRBV27	once	TRBJ1-1	CASSYTLTGNTEAFF
TRBV25-1	.	TRBJ1-1	CASSERVPNGAFF
TRBV24-1	.	TRBJ2-3	CATSQDTDTQYF
TRBV27	.	TRBJ2-3	CASSFRGGTTDTQYF
TRBV29-1	.	TRBJ1-4	CSAAGEPSNEKLFF
TRBV27	.	TRBJ1-2	CASSLGAHYGYTF
TRBV10-3	.	TRBJ1-1	CAISSQDSTEAFF